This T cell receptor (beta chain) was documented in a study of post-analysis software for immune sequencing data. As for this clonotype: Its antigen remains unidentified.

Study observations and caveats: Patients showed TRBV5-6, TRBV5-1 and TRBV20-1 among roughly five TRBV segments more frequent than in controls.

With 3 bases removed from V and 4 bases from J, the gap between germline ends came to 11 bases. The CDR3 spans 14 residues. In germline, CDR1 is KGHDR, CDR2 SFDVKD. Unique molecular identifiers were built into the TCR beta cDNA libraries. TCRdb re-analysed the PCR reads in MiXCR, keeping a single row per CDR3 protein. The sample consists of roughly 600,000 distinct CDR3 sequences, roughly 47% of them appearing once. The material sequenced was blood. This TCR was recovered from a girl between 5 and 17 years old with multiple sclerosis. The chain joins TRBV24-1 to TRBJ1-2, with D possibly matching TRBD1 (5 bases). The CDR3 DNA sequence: TGTGCCACCAGTGATACCCGACAGACCTATGGCTACACCTTC. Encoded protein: CATSDTRQTYGYTF.